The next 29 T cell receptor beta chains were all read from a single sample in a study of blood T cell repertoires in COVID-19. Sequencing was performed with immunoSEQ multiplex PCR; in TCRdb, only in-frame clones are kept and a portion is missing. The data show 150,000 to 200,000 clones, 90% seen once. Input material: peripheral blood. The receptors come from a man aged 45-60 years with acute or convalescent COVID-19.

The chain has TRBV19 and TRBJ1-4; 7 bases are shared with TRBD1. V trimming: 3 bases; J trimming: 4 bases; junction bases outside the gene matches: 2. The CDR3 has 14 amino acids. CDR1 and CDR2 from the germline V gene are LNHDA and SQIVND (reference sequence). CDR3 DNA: TGTGCCAGTAGTATGGGACAGATTAATGAAAAACTGTTTTTT. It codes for CASSMGQINEKLFF. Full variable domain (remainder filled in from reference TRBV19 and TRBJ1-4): DGGITQSPKYLFRKEGQNVTLSCEQNLNHDAMYWYRQDPGQGLRLIYYSQIVNDFQKGDIAEGYSVSREKKESFPLTVTSAQKNPTAFYLCASSMGQINEKLFFGSGTQLSVL.

The CDR3 spells CASSYSNSRTGELFF. CDR3 coding DNA: TGTGCCAGCAGTTACTCGAACTCCCGGACCGGGGAGCTGTTTTTT. V and J are TRBV6-5 and TRBJ2-2; no reliable D call. In germline, CDR1 is MNHEY, CDR2 SVGAGI. V lost 0 bases to trimming and J lost 5 bases, with 10 bases between them. CDR3 length equals 15 residues.

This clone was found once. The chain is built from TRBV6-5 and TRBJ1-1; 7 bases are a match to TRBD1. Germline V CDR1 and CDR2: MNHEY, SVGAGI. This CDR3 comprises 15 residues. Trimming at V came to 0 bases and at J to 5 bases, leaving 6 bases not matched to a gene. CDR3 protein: CASSYSIQGTTEAFF. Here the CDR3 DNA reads TGTGCCAGCAGTTACTCGATACAGGGGACAACTGAAGCTTTCTTT.

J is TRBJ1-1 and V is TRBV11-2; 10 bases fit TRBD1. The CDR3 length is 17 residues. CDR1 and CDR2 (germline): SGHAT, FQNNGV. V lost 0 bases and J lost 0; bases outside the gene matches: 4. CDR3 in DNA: TGTGCCAGCAGCTTAGATAGGGGACAGGGGATGAACACTGAAGCTTTCTTT. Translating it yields CASSLDRGQGMNTEAFF.

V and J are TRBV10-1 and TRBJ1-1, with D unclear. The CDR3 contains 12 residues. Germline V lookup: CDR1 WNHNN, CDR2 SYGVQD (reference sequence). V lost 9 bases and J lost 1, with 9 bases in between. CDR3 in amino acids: CASSESNTEAFF. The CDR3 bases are TGCGCCAGTTCGGAGTCGAACACTGAAGCTTTCTTT.

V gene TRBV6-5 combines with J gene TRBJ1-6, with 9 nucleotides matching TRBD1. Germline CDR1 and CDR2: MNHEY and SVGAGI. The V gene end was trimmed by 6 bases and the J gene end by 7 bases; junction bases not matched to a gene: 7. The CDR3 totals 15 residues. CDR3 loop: CASRITGTGNSPLHF. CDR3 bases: TGTGCCAGCAGGATTACCGGGACAGGGAATTCACCCCTCCACTTT.

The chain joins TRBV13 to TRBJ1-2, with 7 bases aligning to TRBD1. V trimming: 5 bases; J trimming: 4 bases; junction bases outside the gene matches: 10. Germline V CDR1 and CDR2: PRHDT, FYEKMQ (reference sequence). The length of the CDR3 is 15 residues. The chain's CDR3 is CASSPRLTGPYGYTF. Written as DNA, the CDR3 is TGTGCCAGCAGCCCGCGACTGACAGGGCCCTATGGCTACACCTTC.

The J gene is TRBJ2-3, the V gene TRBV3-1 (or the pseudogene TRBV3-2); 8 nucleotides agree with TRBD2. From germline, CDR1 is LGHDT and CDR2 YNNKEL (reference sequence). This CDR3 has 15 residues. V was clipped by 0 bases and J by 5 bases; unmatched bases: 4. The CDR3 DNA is TGTGCCAGCAGCCAAGACCGGGGGGGCCAAGATACGCAGTATTTT. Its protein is CASSQDRGGQDTQYF.

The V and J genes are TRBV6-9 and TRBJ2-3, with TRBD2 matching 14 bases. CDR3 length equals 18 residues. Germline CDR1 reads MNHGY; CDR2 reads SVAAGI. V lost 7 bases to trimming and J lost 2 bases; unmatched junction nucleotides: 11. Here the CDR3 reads CASTTGTSGSQFTDTQYF. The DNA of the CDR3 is TGTGCCAGCACCACCGGGACTAGCGGGAGCCAATTCACAGATACGCAGTATTTT.

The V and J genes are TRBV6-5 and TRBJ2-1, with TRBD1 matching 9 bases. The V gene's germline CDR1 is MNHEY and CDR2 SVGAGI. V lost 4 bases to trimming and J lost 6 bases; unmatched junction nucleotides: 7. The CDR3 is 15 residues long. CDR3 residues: CASSLQGAISNEQFF. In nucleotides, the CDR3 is TGTGCCAGCAGTTTACAGGGGGCCATTAGCAATGAGCAGTTCTTC.

The CDR3 reads CASSFGLAGGRLQDEQFF. The CDR3 coding sequence is TGTGCCAGTAGTTTTGGACTAGCGGGAGGGCGACTACAGGATGAGCAGTTCTTC. The chain carries TRBV19 and TRBJ2-1, with 15 positions matching TRBD2. The CDR3 contains 18 residues. The germline V gene encodes CDR1 LNHDA and CDR2 SQIVND (reference sequence). J was trimmed by 8 bases and V by 5 bases; bases with no gene match: 13.

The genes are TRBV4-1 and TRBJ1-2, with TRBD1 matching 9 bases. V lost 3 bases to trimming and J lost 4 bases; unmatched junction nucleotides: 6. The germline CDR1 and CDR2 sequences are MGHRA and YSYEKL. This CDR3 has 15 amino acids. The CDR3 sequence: CASSHRQGDLYGYTF. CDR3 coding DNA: TGCGCCAGCAGCCACCGACAGGGGGACCTCTATGGCTACACCTTC.

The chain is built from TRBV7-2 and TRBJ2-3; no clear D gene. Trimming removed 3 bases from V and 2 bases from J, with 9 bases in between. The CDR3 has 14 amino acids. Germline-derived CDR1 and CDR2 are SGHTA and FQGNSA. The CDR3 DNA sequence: TGTGCCAGCAGCTTGAGGCGGAACACAGATACGCAGTATTTT. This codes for CASSLRRNTDTQYF.

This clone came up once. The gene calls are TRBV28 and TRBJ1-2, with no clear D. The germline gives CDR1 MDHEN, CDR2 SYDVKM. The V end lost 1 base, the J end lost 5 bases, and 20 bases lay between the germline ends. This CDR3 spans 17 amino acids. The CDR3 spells CASSLLFSGSGRYGYTF. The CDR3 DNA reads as TGTGCCAGCAGTTTATTATTTTCGGGGAGCGGCAGGTATGGCTACACCTTC.

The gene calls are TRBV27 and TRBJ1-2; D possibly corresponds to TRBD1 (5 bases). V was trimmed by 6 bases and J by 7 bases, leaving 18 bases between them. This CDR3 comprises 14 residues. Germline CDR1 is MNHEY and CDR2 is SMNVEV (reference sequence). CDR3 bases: TGTGCCAGCAGACCTTGGGGGGGGACGGGTGGCTACACCTTC. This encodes CASRPWGGTGGYTF.

The CDR3 DNA is TGTGCCACCAGTGACCCCGACAGGTACGAGCAGTACTTC. It specifies CATSDPDRYEQYF. The gene calls are TRBV24-1 and TRBJ2-7; D may be TRBD1 (6 bases). V lost 4 bases, J lost 4 bases, and 10 bases lay in between. Germline V gives CDR1 KGHDR, CDR2 SFDVKD. The CDR3 covers 13 residues.

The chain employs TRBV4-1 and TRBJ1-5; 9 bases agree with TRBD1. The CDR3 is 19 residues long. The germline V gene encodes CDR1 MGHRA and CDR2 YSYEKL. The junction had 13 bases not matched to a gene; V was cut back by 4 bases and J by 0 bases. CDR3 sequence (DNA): TGCGCCAGCAGCCCCTTCGGACAGGGGAGAATCAGTAGCAATCAGCCCCAGCATTTT. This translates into CASSPFGQGRISSNQPQHF.

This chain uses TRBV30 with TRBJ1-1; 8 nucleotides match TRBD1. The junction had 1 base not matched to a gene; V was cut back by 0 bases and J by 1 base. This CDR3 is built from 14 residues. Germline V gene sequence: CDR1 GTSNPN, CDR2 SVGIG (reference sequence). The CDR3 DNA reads TGTGCCTGGAGTGTAGACAGGGGGAACACTGAAGCTTTCTTT. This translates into CAWSVDRGNTEAFF.

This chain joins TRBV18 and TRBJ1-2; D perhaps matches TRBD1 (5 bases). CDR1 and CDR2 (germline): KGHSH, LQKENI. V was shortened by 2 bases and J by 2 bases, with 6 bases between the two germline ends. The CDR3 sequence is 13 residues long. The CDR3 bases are TGTGCCAGCTCACCAGACAGAAACTATGGCTACACCTTC. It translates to CASSPDRNYGYTF. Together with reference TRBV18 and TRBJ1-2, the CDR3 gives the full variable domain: NAGVMQNPRHLVRRRGQEARLRCSPMKGHSHVYWYRQLPEEGLKFMVYLQKENIIDESGMPKERFSAEFPKEGPSILRIQQVVRGDSAAYFCASSPDRNYGYTFGSGTRLTVV.

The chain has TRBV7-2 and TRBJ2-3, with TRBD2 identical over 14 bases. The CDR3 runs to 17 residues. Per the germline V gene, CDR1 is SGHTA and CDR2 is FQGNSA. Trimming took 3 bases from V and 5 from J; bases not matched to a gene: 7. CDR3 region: CASSFRGLAGAGDTQYF. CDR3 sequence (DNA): TGTGCCAGCAGCTTTCGGGGACTAGCGGGAGCTGGAGATACGCAGTATTTT.

CDR3 in amino acids: CSVDGSGGPTDTQYF. The CDR3 coding sequence is TGCAGCGTTGACGGTAGCGGGGGGCCCACAGATACGCAGTATTTT. V usage is TRBV29-1 and J usage is TRBJ2-3, with 10 bases matching TRBD2. Per germline, CDR1 SQVTM and CDR2 ANQGSEA. The V gene end was trimmed by 3 bases and the J gene end by 2 bases; junction bases not matched to a gene: 5. The CDR3 contains 15 residues.

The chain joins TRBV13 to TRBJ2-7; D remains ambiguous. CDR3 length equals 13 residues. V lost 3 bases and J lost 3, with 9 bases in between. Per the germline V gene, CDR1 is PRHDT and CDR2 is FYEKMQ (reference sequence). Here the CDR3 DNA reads TGTGCCAGCAGCTTGAGCCCCAACTACGAGCAGTACGTC. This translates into CASSLSPNYEQYV.

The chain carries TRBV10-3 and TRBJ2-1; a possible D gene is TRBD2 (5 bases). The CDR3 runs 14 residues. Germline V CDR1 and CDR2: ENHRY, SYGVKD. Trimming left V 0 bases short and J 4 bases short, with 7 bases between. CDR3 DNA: TGTGCCATCAGTGAGTCAGAGGGATACAATGAGCAGTTCTTC. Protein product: CAISESEGYNEQFF.

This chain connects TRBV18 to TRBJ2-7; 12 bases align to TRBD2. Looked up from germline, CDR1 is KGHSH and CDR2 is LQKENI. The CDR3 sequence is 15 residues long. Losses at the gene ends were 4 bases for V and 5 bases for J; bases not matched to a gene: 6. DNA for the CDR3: TGTGCCAGCTCACAGCGACTAGCGGGAGTTGACGAGCAGTACTTC. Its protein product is CASSQRLAGVDEQYF.

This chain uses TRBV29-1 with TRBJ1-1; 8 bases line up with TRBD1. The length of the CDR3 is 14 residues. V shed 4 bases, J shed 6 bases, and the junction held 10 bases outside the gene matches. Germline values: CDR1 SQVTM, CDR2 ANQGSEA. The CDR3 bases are TGCAGCGTTGCGGTCCAGGGGGCGGCCCCTGAAGCTTTCTTT. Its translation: CSVAVQGAAPEAFF.

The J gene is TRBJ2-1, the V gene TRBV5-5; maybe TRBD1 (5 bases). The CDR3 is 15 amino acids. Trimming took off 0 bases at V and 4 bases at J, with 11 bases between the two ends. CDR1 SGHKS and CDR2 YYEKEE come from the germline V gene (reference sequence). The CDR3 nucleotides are TGTGCCAGCAGCTTGGCAGGGCCTCCTTACAATGAGCAGTTCTTC. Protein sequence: CASSLAGPPYNEQFF.

In nucleotides, the CDR3 is TGTGCCAGCAGTCACTTAGCGGGGGGGCCCCCAGATACGCAGTATTTT. Translation: CASSHLAGGPPDTQYF. The V call is TRBV27, the J call TRBJ2-3, with 11 bases identical to TRBD2. Per germline, CDR1 MNHEY and CDR2 SMNVEV (reference sequence). After removal of 5 bases from V and 4 bases from J, the junction contained 8 bases not matched to a gene. The CDR3 runs to 16 residues.

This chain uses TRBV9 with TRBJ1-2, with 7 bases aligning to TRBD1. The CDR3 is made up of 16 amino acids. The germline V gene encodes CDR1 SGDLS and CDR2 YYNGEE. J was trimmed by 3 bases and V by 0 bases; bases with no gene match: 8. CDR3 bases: TGTGCCAGCAGCGTAGTTATAGGGGGCGAAGACTATGGCTACACCTTC. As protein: CASSVVIGGEDYGYTF.

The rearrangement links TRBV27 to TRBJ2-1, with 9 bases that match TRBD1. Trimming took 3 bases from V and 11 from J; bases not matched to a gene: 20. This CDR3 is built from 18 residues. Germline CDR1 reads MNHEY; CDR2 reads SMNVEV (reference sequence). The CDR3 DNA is TGTGCCAGCAGTTTCGTTACCGGGACAGGGCTTCGAGCGGGAAAGCAGTTCTTC. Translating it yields CASSFVTGTGLRAGKQFF.